A few counts support the clone carrying this TCR beta chain. Its antigen is not identified. Germline CDR1 and CDR2: MNHNY and SVGAGI (reference sequence). Trimming stripped 6 bases from V and 0 bases from J, with 15 bases between. CDR3 length: 16 residues. Profiling relied on immunoSEQ multiplex PCR, and the TCRdb table lists in-frame clones only, not all of them. Counted here are under 150,000 clones, approximately 80% occurring once; the ten biggest clones make up approximately 3.5%. This sample is part of a study of cytotoxic CD8 clonotypes in ibrutinib-treated CLL. Study as a whole: An average of about 260,000 productive templates and some 99,000 productive rearrangements was obtained per sample. General observations from the study: Researchers report that baseline clonality outpaced age-matched healthy donors and tracked circulating CD8+ T-cell counts.

This TCR derives from a human donor with chronic lymphocytic leukemia. The input for sequencing was PBMCs, taken after 24 months of ibrutinib treatment. The chain couples TRBV6-6 to TRBJ1-3; D possibly corresponds to TRBD1 (5 bases). CDR3 DNA: TGTGCCAGCAGGTATCCCTTTGACAGCTCTGGAAACACCATATATTTT. Translated, it gives CASRYPFDSSGNTIYF.